Sequencing of this T cell receptor beta chain was carried out in a study of blood T cells in healthy people across ages. Study-wide results and caveats: Fewer expanded clones and more diversity marked long-lived versus aged donors. A roughly linear age-dependent decrease characterized TCR beta diversity per million T cells.

As for this clonotype: Its antigen is still unknown.

Germline V lookup: CDR1 SEHNR, CDR2 FQNEAQ (reference sequence). This CDR3 contains 17 residues. J was trimmed by 5 bases and V by 6 bases; bases with no gene match: 15. Primers used in a second PCR of roughly 6 to 11 cycles were a sample-barcoded 5' primer and a J-beta primer mix. A template-switch adaptor that had 12 random nucleotides put a tag on each cDNA molecule. TCRdb re-analysed the 5' RACE reads in MiXCR, keeping a single row per CDR3 protein. The data contain roughly 1,300,000 distinct CDR3 sequences, approximately 59% of them singletons. The gene calls are TRBV7-9 and TRBJ2-1; TRBD2 matches 8 bases. What was sequenced was blood. The TCR was taken from a young man in good health. The CDR3 protein is CASSGESGGQAHNEQFF. CDR3 DNA: TGTGCCAGCAGTGGGGAGTCGGGGGGGCAAGCCCACAATGAGCAGTTCTTC.